This entry lists 19 T cell receptor beta chains sequenced from one sample in a study of beta chain features in type 1 diabetes. Expressed TCRB transcripts were sequenced because the entire RNA isolate underwent reverse transcription. The protocol was immunoSEQ multiplex PCR, while the TCRdb copy is restricted to in-frame clones and leaves out a portion. Of some 900,000 clones in the sample, about a sixth were seen once. The sample was naive CD4+ T cells from blood. The origin of the receptors is a woman aged 18-35 years in good health.

This clone was counted between two and nine times. This rearrangement joins TRBV28 to TRBJ1-5, with TRBD1 matching over 10 bases. CDR1 and CDR2 from the germline V gene are MDHEN and SYDVKM. The CDR3 spans 14 residues. The ends lost 7 bases at V and 5 bases at J; junction bases unmatched: 5. The CDR3, as DNA: TGTGCCAGCACCCCCGGACAGGGGGATCAGCCCCAGCATTTT. As protein: CASTPGQGDQPQHF.

Only a few counts were recorded for this clone. The rearrangement joins TRBV7-9 to TRBJ1-2, with TRBD1 as a possible D gene (6 bases). Germline lookup yields CDR1 SEHNR and CDR2 FQNEAQ (reference sequence). The V and J ends lost 2 bases and 8 bases respectively, with 21 bases between them. The CDR3 spans 16 residues. This CDR3 is CASSLWPPRQVWGYTF. CDR3 in DNA: TGTGCCAGCAGCTTATGGCCCCCGAGACAGGTGTGGGGCTACACCTTC. Supplemented by reference TRBV7-9 and TRBJ1-2, the full variable domain reads DTGVSQNPRHKITKRGQNVTFRCDPISEHNRLYWYRQTLGQGPEFLTYFQNEAQLEKSRLLSDRFSAERPKGSFSTLEIQRTEQGDSAMYLCASSLWPPRQVWGYTFGSGTRLTVV.

The gene calls are TRBV23-1 and TRBJ1-1; tentatively, D is TRBD1 (5 bases). TRBV23-1 is known as an ORF, though its function is uncertain. V lost 1 base, J lost 2 bases, and 20 bases lay in between. The CDR3 runs to 18 residues. The CDR3 region has the DNA TGCGCCAGCAGTCAATTTGGTCCCATGGGACGGAGAAACACTGAAGCTTTCTTT. As protein: CASSQFGPMGRRNTEAFF.

The chain uses TRBV9 and TRBJ1-1, with no clear D. Germline V gene sequence: CDR1 SGDLS, CDR2 YYNGEE. CDR3 length: 12 amino acids. Trimming pared 0 bases from V and 1 base from J, leaving 1 base between. In nucleotides, the CDR3 is TGTGCCAGCAGCGTAGAGAACACTGAAGCTTTCTTT. Amino acids: CASSVENTEAFF.

The chain employs TRBV5-4 and TRBJ2-5; unclear D gene. The V and J ends lost 2 bases and 5 bases respectively, with 4 bases between them. The CDR3 has 11 residues. Per germline, CDR1 SGHNT and CDR2 YYREEE (reference sequence). DNA for the CDR3: TGTGCCAGCAGCTTTCTCGAGACCCAGTACTTC. It is translated as CASSFLETQYF.

Details on this clone: The same CDR3 is also encoded by other DNA sequences in this sample. This chain links TRBV20-1 with TRBJ1-2; D unclear. The CDR3 runs to 11 residues. Germline V lookup: CDR1 DFQATT, CDR2 SNEGSKA (reference sequence). Trimming cost V 3 bases and J 4 bases, with 6 bases left between them. CDR3 in amino acids: CSASGSYGYTF. The DNA of the CDR3 is TGCAGTGCTAGTGGTTCCTATGGCTACACCTTC.

V and J are TRBV6-5 and TRBJ2-4; D ambiguous. Germline CDR1 and CDR2: MNHEY and SVGAGI. The germline V and J ends were trimmed by 0 bases and 0 bases, with 9 bases remaining between them. The CDR3 runs 16 residues. As DNA, the CDR3 is TGTGCCAGCAGTTACTCCCTGGGAATAGCCAAAAACATTCAGTACTTC. Protein sequence: CASSYSLGIAKNIQYF.

This clone has only a few counts. This chain connects TRBV28 to TRBJ2-7, with 10 nucleotides matching TRBD2. V gave up 4 bases and J gave up 2 bases; unmatched junction bases: 5. The CDR3 length is 15 residues. CDR1 is MDHEN, CDR2 SYDVKM, per germline. CDR3 sequence reads: CASSYLAGEAYEQYF. The CDR3 nucleotides are TGTGCCAGCAGTTACCTAGCGGGAGAAGCCTACGAGCAGTACTTC.

This clone was seen more than once but under ten times. This chain links TRBV20-1 with TRBJ2-3; 7 nucleotides match TRBD1. The CDR3 consists of 11 residues. The V and J ends lost 6 bases and 5 bases, in that order; junction bases with no gene match: 2. CDR1 and CDR2 (germline): DFQATT, SNEGSKA (reference sequence). The CDR3 region is CSAPGGDTQYF. Written as DNA, the CDR3 is TGCAGTGCCCCAGGGGGAGATACGCAGTATTTT.

This clone was observed a handful of times. This chain joins TRBV2 and TRBJ2-7; 14 bases map to TRBD2. J gave up 2 bases and V 3 bases, and 6 bases lay outside the gene matches. CDR1 is SNHLY, CDR2 FYNNEI, per germline. The CDR3 totals 17 residues. CDR3 sequence reads: CASSDLGLAGDPYEQYF. Written as DNA, the CDR3 is TGTGCCAGCAGTGACTTGGGACTAGCGGGAGATCCCTACGAGCAGTACTTC. The full variable domain, in which reference TRBV2 and TRBJ2-7 provide the parts outside the CDR3, is EPEVTQTPSHQVTQMGQEVILRCVPISNHLYFYWYRQILGQKVEFLVSFYNNEISEKSEIFDDQFSVERPDGSNFTLKIRSTKLEDSAMYFCASSDLGLAGDPYEQYFGPGTRLTVT.

The chain uses TRBV19 and TRBJ2-3; 12 bases line up with TRBD2. The V segment lost 3 bases and the J segment 0 bases; nucleotides outside the gene matches: 7. CDR3 length equals 18 residues. Germline assignment: CDR1 LNHDA and CDR2 SQIVND (reference sequence). The DNA of the CDR3 is TGTGCCAGTAGTATCGGGCTAGCGGGAGGGCGGAGCACAGATACGCAGTATTTT. Translating it yields CASSIGLAGGRSTDTQYF.

The rearrangement joins TRBV9 to TRBJ2-7; D tentatively fits TRBD1 or TRBD2 (5 bases each). The V end was cut by 2 bases, the J end by 1 base, with 13 bases between. Germline V CDR1 and CDR2: SGDLS, YYNGEE. The CDR3 is 15 residues long. In nucleotides, the CDR3 is TGTGCCAGCAGCGTGGGACCCCGTTCTTCCTACGAGCAGTACTTC. Encoded protein: CASSVGPRSSYEQYF. Full variable domain (remainder filled in from reference TRBV9 and TRBJ2-7): DSGVTQTPKHLITATGQRVTLRCSPRSGDLSVYWYQQSLDQGLQFLIQYYNGEERAKGNILERFSAQQFPDLHSELNLSSLELGDSALYFCASSVGPRSSYEQYFGPGTRLTVT.

This clone was detected only a few times. V and J are TRBV6-6 and TRBJ2-5, with 9 bases fitting TRBD1. CDR1 is MNHNY, CDR2 SVGAGI, per germline (reference sequence). The CDR3 consists of 14 residues. V trimming: 6 bases; J trimming: 5 bases; junction bases outside the gene matches: 7. CDR3 nucleotide sequence: TGTGCCAGCAGGCGGACAGGGGAGAGGGAGACCCAGTACTTC. This translates into CASRRTGERETQYF.

In its sample, this clone was seen a few times. The rearrangement links TRBV28 to TRBJ1-1; D unclear. The CDR3 runs 15 residues. Germline-derived CDR1 and CDR2 are MDHEN and SYDVKM. The germline V and J ends were trimmed by 2 bases and 3 bases, with 13 bases remaining between them. The chain's CDR3 is CASSLASHTDTEAFF. DNA of the CDR3: TGTGCCAGCAGTTTAGCGAGTCACACGGACACTGAAGCTTTCTTT.

The sample holds a few counts of this clone. The V and J genes are TRBV19 and TRBJ2-1, with 7 nucleotides matching TRBD2. CDR3 size: 13 residues. The germline V gene encodes CDR1 LNHDA and CDR2 SQIVND (reference sequence). Trimming cost V 6 bases and J 9 bases; bases outside gene matches: 8. DNA of the CDR3: TGTGCCAGTAGAGGGTTACGACTAGCTGAGCAGTTCTTC. Translated: CASRGLRLAEQFF. The full variable domain, with the rest looked up from reference TRBV19 and TRBJ2-1, is DGGITQSPKYLFRKEGQNVTLSCEQNLNHDAMYWYRQDPGQGLRLIYYSQIVNDFQKGDIAEGYSVSREKKESFPLTVTSAQKNPTAFYLCASRGLRLAEQFFGPGTRLTVL.

V gene TRBV5-6 combines with J gene TRBJ2-5, with 7 nucleotides matching TRBD1. With 3 bases clipped from V and 5 bases from J, the junction kept 10 bases outside the gene matches. This CDR3 has 15 amino acids. Germline loops: CDR1 SGHDT, CDR2 YYEEEE. CDR3 nucleotides: TGTGCCAGCAGCTGGGGGAATCTAGGGGGCGAGACCCAGTACTTC. As protein: CASSWGNLGGETQYF.

This clone appeared a single time. The sample carries other DNA sequences with the same CDR3. The genes are TRBV9 and TRBJ2-3; the D gene is possibly TRBD1 (6 bases). The CDR3 is 14 residues long. V lost 4 bases, J lost 0 bases, and 9 bases lay in between. Per germline, CDR1 SGDLS and CDR2 YYNGEE. The CDR3 region has the DNA TGTGCCAGCAGCCCCGGACAGAGCACAGATACGCAGTATTTT. It translates to CASSPGQSTDTQYF.

The V gene is TRBV15, the J gene TRBJ2-7; 12 bases are a match to TRBD2. CDR3 length equals 15 residues. Trimming cost V 2 bases and J 4 bases; bases outside gene matches: 3. Germline CDR1 reads LNHNV; CDR2 reads YYDKDF (reference sequence). The CDR3 reads CATSRQTSGSYEQYF. CDR3 bases: TGTGCCACCAGCAGACAGACTAGCGGGAGTTACGAGCAGTACTTC.

The V call is TRBV28, the J call TRBJ1-4; D not certain. The CDR3 extends over 13 amino acids. The germline gives CDR1 MDHEN, CDR2 SYDVKM. The ends were cut back, 3 bases at V and 7 bases at J, with 9 bases in the middle. For the CDR3, the DNA is TGTGCCAGCAGTTTCTGGGTTGGTGAAAAACTGTTTTTT. Translation gives CASSFWVGEKLFF.